The rows below give T cell receptor beta chains drawn from one sample of a study of long-term antiretroviral therapy in people with HIV. Profiling relied on immunoSEQ multiplex PCR, and the TCRdb table lists in-frame clones only, not all of them. The sample holds around 20,000 clones, around 89% seen once. The starting material was unsorted PBMCs, obtained 4.2 years after starting antiretroviral therapy. The receptors come from a man aged 45-65 years with HIV. Both conserved end residues are part of each CDR3. The D gene is left open where the match is weak. Part of the rows lack a size; the others show once, few, many or a class for expanded clones.

DNA: TGTGCCAGCTCTGACAGGGGCCGCGGGGAGCTGTTTTTT
CDR3: CASSDRGRGELFF
V: TRBV28
J: TRBJ2-2
D: TRBD1
size: NA

DNA: TGTGCCAGCAGCGTCGGGAACTCCTACAATGAGCAGTTCTTC
CDR3: CASSVGNSYNEQFF
V: TRBV7-9
J: TRBJ2-1
D: NA
size: NA

DNA: TGTGCCAGTAGTTCCCCGACGGGACAGTTTGGGTCACCCCTCCACTTT
CDR3: CASSSPTGQFGSPLHF
V: TRBV19
J: TRBJ1-6
D: TRBD1
size: NA

DNA: TGTGCCAGCAGAGTTCCGGGGGATGCTGGGGCCAACGTCCTGACTTTC
CDR3: CASRVPGDAGANVLTF
V: TRBV27
J: TRBJ2-6
D: NA
size: NA

DNA: TGTGCCTGGAGTCCGTGGGACTCCTACGAGCAGTACTTC
CDR3: CAWSPWDSYEQYF
V: TRBV30
J: TRBJ2-7
D: NA
size: NA

DNA: TGTGCCAGCAGGTTTGGGGGGGGCGCAAATACGCAGTATTTT
CDR3: CASRFGGGANTQYF
V: TRBV5-6
J: TRBJ2-3
D: NA
size: NA

DNA: TGTGCCAGCAGCTTGGGACAGGGGGAGACCTACGAGCAGTACTTC
CDR3: CASSLGQGETYEQYF
V: TRBV28
J: TRBJ2-7
D: TRBD1
size: NA

DNA: TGCGCCAGCAGCTTGCAGACGCCGACCTACGAGCAGTACTTC
CDR3: CASSLQTPTYEQYF
V: TRBV5-1
J: TRBJ2-7
D: NA
size: NA

DNA: TGTGCCACCAGCAGAGCCCGGGACTACGAGCAGTACTTC
CDR3: CATSRARDYEQYF
V: TRBV15
J: TRBJ2-7
D: NA
size: NA

DNA: TGCGCCAGCAGCTTGGGGGGCCTAGCGGGGGCCAACACAGATACGCAGTATTTT
CDR3: CASSLGGLAGANTDTQYF
V: TRBV5-1
J: TRBJ2-3
D: TRBD2
size: NA

DNA: TGTGCCAGCAGTTTAAGACAGAATAGCAATCAGCCCCAGCATTTT
CDR3: CASSLRQNSNQPQHF
V: TRBV27
J: TRBJ1-5
D: NA
size: NA

DNA: TGTGCCAGCAGCCGACTAGCGGGGGACCCCTACGAGCAGTACTTC
CDR3: CASSRLAGDPYEQYF
V: TRBV9
J: TRBJ2-7
D: TRBD2
size: NA

DNA: TGTGCCGTTATACTAGCTACAGATACGCAGTATTTT
CDR3: CAVILATDTQYF
V: TRBV2
J: TRBJ2-3
D: NA
size: NA

DNA: TGTGCCAGCAGTTCCGGGACAGGGTTGGGAGATACGCAGTATTTT
CDR3: CASSSGTGLGDTQYF
V: TRBV7-2
J: TRBJ2-3
D: TRBD1
size: NA

DNA: TGCGCCAGCAGCTTGGATGAAACAGATACGCAGTATTTT
CDR3: CASSLDETDTQYF
V: TRBV5-1
J: TRBJ2-3
D: NA
size: NA

DNA: TGCAGCGTTTCGGACGCCGAGGAGACCCAGTACTTC
CDR3: CSVSDAEETQYF
V: TRBV29-1
J: TRBJ2-5
D: NA
size: NA

DNA: TGTGCCAGCAGCTTCACCGGGACATCCCCCTACGAGCAGTACTTC
CDR3: CASSFTGTSPYEQYF
V: TRBV11-2
J: TRBJ2-7
D: NA
size: NA

DNA: TGTGCCAGCAGTGCGGCAGGGGCCCATGGCTACACCTTC
CDR3: CASSAAGAHGYTF
V: TRBV6-1
J: TRBJ1-2
D: NA
size: NA

DNA: TGTGCCAGCAGCCCTCTTAGGGGCCCGGGACAGACCTACGAGCAGTACTTC
CDR3: CASSPLRGPGQTYEQYF
V: TRBV7-8
J: TRBJ2-7
D: TRBD1
size: NA

DNA: TGTGCCAGTAGTGCCTCCAACAACAGGGTTTCGTGGTACGAGCAGTACTTC
CDR3: CASSASNNRVSWYEQYF
V: TRBV19
J: TRBJ2-7
D: NA
size: once

DNA: TGTGCCAGCAGCCCGGGACAGCCTCCCGAGCAGTACTTC
CDR3: CASSPGQPPEQYF
V: TRBV7-9
J: TRBJ2-7
D: TRBD1
size: NA

DNA: TGTGCCAGTAGGGTCGGAACTAGCGGTAACACCGGGGAGCTGTTTTTT
CDR3: CASRVGTSGNTGELFF
V: TRBV19
J: TRBJ2-2
D: TRBD2
size: NA

DNA: TGTGCCAGCAAGTACAGGGGCGAGAGTGAAAAACTGTTTTTT
CDR3: CASKYRGESEKLFF
V: TRBV7-9
J: TRBJ1-4
D: TRBD1
size: NA

DNA: TGTGCCAGCAGTTGGGGACAGGGTAAATCCTACGAGCAGTACTTC
CDR3: CASSWGQGKSYEQYF
V: TRBV6-6
J: TRBJ2-7
D: TRBD1
size: NA

DNA: TGTGCCAGCAAAATAGCGGGGGGTTACAATGAGCAGTTCTTC
CDR3: CASKIAGGYNEQFF
V: TRBV6-5
J: TRBJ2-1
D: TRBD2
size: NA

DNA: TGTGCCAGCAGTTTCGAGAGACTCACTAACTATGGCTACACCTTC
CDR3: CASSFERLTNYGYTF
V: TRBV2
J: TRBJ1-2
D: NA
size: NA

DNA: TGTGCCAGCACCTACATTCCAAACTATGGCTACACCTTC
CDR3: CASTYIPNYGYTF
V: TRBV28
J: TRBJ1-2
D: NA
size: NA

DNA: TGTGCCAGCAGCTCTGCTCTAGCGCCTAGCACAGATACGCAGTATTTT
CDR3: CASSSALAPSTDTQYF
V: TRBV5-4
J: TRBJ2-3
D: NA
size: NA

DNA: TGTGCCAGCAGCGCGATACAGGGCTCCACTGAAGCTTTCTTT
CDR3: CASSAIQGSTEAFF
V: TRBV7-8
J: TRBJ1-1
D: NA
size: NA

DNA: TGTGCCAGCAGCCCTTCCTCCGGGACAGGGTTTGGCTACACCTTC
CDR3: CASSPSSGTGFGYTF
V: TRBV7-3
J: TRBJ1-2
D: TRBD1
size: NA

DNA: TGTGCCAGCAGCTCCCCCTCCTCAGGTTTCGGCTCACCCCTCCACTTT
CDR3: CASSSPSSGFGSPLHF
V: TRBV9
J: TRBJ1-6
D: NA
size: NA

DNA: TGCGCCAGCAGCCCTGAGGTGGCTTGGGGGGGAGCCATCGAGAACGAGCAGTACTTC
CDR3: CASSPEVAWGGAIENEQYF
V: TRBV4-1
J: TRBJ2-7
D: TRBD2
size: NA

DNA: TGTGCCAGCAGCGGGGATGATGACAGGGTCTATGGCTACACCTTC
CDR3: CASSGDDDRVYGYTF
V: TRBV9
J: TRBJ1-2
D: TRBD1
size: NA

DNA: TGTGCCAGCAACATTGGGGGGAAGAATTCACCCCTCCACTTT
CDR3: CASNIGGKNSPLHF
V: TRBV6-5
J: TRBJ1-6
D: NA
size: NA

DNA: TGTGCCAGCAGTGAAGTGAGGGGCAGGGAGCAGTACTTC
CDR3: CASSEVRGREQYF
V: TRBV6-1
J: TRBJ2-7
D: NA
size: few

DNA: TGTGCCAGACTCGGGACTAGCGGACAGTATTTT
CDR3: CARLGTSGQYF
V: TRBV2
J: TRBJ2-3
D: TRBD2
size: NA

DNA: TGCGCCAGCAGCAAAGGGAACACCGGGGAGCTGTTTTTT
CDR3: CASSKGNTGELFF
V: TRBV10-1
J: TRBJ2-2
D: NA
size: NA

DNA: TGCGCCAGCAGTGAGTCGGGTACTAACATTCAGTACTTC
CDR3: CASSESGTNIQYF
V: TRBV10-1
J: TRBJ2-4
D: NA
size: NA

DNA: TGTGCCAGTAGTATTACAGGGGGCGACGGAGGCTACACCTTC
CDR3: CASSITGGDGGYTF
V: TRBV19
J: TRBJ1-2
D: TRBD1
size: NA

DNA: TGTGCCAGCAGCCCCCGGTCTGTCACTAACTATGGCTACACCTTC
CDR3: CASSPRSVTNYGYTF
V: TRBV5-4
J: TRBJ1-2
D: NA
size: NA

DNA: TGTGCCAGCAGCTGGGGGGTAGGGGACACAGATACGCAGTATTTT
CDR3: CASSWGVGDTDTQYF
V: TRBV5-6
J: TRBJ2-3
D: NA
size: NA

DNA: TGTGCCACCAGTGGGACTAGCGGACCAGGGAATGAGCAGTTCTTC
CDR3: CATSGTSGPGNEQFF
V: TRBV15
J: TRBJ2-1
D: TRBD2
size: NA

DNA: TGTGCCAGCTCACAAACATCCGGACAGGGCGGTTCACCCCTCCACTTT
CDR3: CASSQTSGQGGSPLHF
V: TRBV18
J: TRBJ1-6
D: TRBD1
size: NA

DNA: TGTGCCAGCAGTGGCGACAGGGGTAACTATGGCTACACCTTC
CDR3: CASSGDRGNYGYTF
V: TRBV27
J: TRBJ1-2
D: TRBD1
size: NA

DNA: TGCGCCAGCAGCCAGGATACTAGCGGGGGGCTAACAGATACGCAGTATTTT
CDR3: CASSQDTSGGLTDTQYF
V: TRBV4-3
J: TRBJ2-3
D: TRBD2
size: NA

DNA: TGTGCCAGCAGCGTAAGTAAGGGACAGGCTAACGAGCAGTACTTC
CDR3: CASSVSKGQANEQYF
V: TRBV9
J: TRBJ2-7
D: TRBD1
size: NA

DNA: TGCAGCGTTGCCGTGAAAAGGGAGGCTGAAGCTTTCTTT
CDR3: CSVAVKREAEAFF
V: TRBV29-1
J: TRBJ1-1
D: NA
size: NA

DNA: TGCGCCAGCACGGGATACAATGAGCAGTTCTTC
CDR3: CASTGYNEQFF
V: TRBV5-1
J: TRBJ2-1
D: NA
size: NA

DNA: TGTGCCAGCACCATTCGAAGGGGCACAGATACGCAGTATTTT
CDR3: CASTIRRGTDTQYF
V: TRBV5-5
J: TRBJ2-3
D: NA
size: NA

DNA: TGTGCCAGCAGCTTATCGGGATCCGATACGCAGTATTTT
CDR3: CASSLSGSDTQYF
V: TRBV7-2
J: TRBJ2-3
D: NA
size: NA

DNA: TGTGCCAGCAGCTCGGGACTAGCGGGGTTGGAGCAGTTCTTC
CDR3: CASSSGLAGLEQFF
V: TRBV7-8
J: TRBJ2-1
D: TRBD2
size: NA

DNA: TGTGCCAGCAGCTTACCCGGGGGGCCTTACAATGAGCAGTTCTTC
CDR3: CASSLPGGPYNEQFF
V: TRBV7-9
J: TRBJ2-1
D: NA
size: NA

DNA: TGTGCCAACGCTTGGGGCTACGAGCAGTACTTC
CDR3: CANAWGYEQYF
V: TRBV7-3
J: TRBJ2-7
D: NA
size: NA